Each of the 10 T cell receptor beta chains below was sequenced from the same sample in a study of molecular identifiers for immune sequencing clone quantification. MiXCR, run by TCRdb on the PCR reads, gives a single entry per CDR3 protein. The top ten clones hold around 0.78% of a sample with approximately 680,000 distinct CDR3 sequences, around 25% of them seen once. Specimen: naive CD8+ T cells from blood, with Jurkat cell RNA spiked in. Specified subset: FACS-sorted CD8+CD4-CCR7+CD45RA+ naive T cells. These receptors were collected from a human donor in good health. Some libraries in this study had Jurkat cell RNA spiked in.

This clonotype was observed a few times. The V and J genes are TRBV7-9 and TRBJ2-5; TRBD1 agrees at 8 bases. CDR3 length: 17 residues. Germline CDR1 reads SEHNR; CDR2 reads FQNEAQ (reference sequence). The ends lost 5 bases at V and 4 bases at J; junction bases unmatched: 15. CDR3 sequence reads: CASSRPDTGTGTETQYF. CDR3 bases: TGTGCCAGCAGCCGCCCCGACACCGGGACAGGTACAGAGACCCAGTACTTC.

This clonotype was seen at least ten times. The rearrangement joins TRBV20-1 to TRBJ2-7, with a tentative D call TRBD1 (8 bases). Germline V gene lookup returns CDR1 DFQATT and CDR2 SNEGSKA (reference sequence). The CDR3 consists of 15 residues. The V and J ends lost 3 bases and 0 bases respectively, with 15 bases between them. In nucleotides, the CDR3 is TGCAGTGCTAGGGACAGGGACTATCTCTCCTACGAGCAGTACTTC. Protein product: CSARDRDYLSYEQYF.

The CDR3 spells CASSKDGGSPWETQYF. CDR3 bases: TGTGCCAGTAGTAAGGATGGCGGGAGCCCCTGGGAGACCCAGTACTTC. This chain joins TRBV19 and TRBJ2-5, with 7 bases lining up with TRBD2. V shed 4 bases, J shed 5 bases, and the junction held 13 bases outside the gene matches. CDR1 and CDR2 from the germline V gene are LNHDA and SQIVND (reference sequence). The CDR3 is made up of 16 amino acids.

Notes on this clonotype: The missing conserved phenylalanine or tryptophan at the end of this CDR3 makes a read error likely. The gene calls are TRBV7-9 and TRBJ1-1, with a weak D call TRBD1 (5 bases). Germline V lookup: CDR1 SEHNR, CDR2 FQNEAQ (reference sequence). With 2 bases removed from V and 11 bases from J, the gap between germline ends came to 12 bases. The CDR3 loop spans 12 amino acids. The CDR3 spells CASSLLGVEAFL. The CDR3, as DNA: TGTGCCAGCAGCTTATTAGGGGTGGAGGCTTTCTTG.

This clonotype was counted only a few times. For the CDR3, the DNA is TGTGCCAGCAGTTTCCGGGGGGAGTACCAAGAGACCCAGTACTTC. Translation gives CASSFRGEYQETQYF. J is TRBJ2-5 and V is TRBV27; TRBD2 matches 7 bases. From germline, CDR1 is MNHEY and CDR2 SMNVEV (reference sequence). The CDR3 covers 15 residues. V lost 3 bases, J lost 0 bases, and 4 bases stayed unmatched.

V usage is TRBV18 and J usage is TRBJ2-6; D not certain. Trimming stripped 2 bases from V and 2 bases from J, with 4 bases between. Germline loops: CDR1 KGHSH, CDR2 LQKENI. The CDR3 is 14 residues long. The CDR3 DNA follows: TGTGCCAGCTCACCAGCGGCTGGGGCCAACGTCCTGACTTTC. This sequence encodes CASSPAAGANVLTF.

This clonotype was counted between two and nine times. This sequence joins TRBV20-1 and TRBJ2-3, with TRBD2 matching 9 bases. This CDR3 has 15 residues. V was pared by 3 bases and J by 4 bases, with 8 bases of the junction left unmatched. Germline-derived CDR1 and CDR2 are DFQATT and SNEGSKA (reference sequence). The CDR3 reads CSARLAGGGADTQYF. The CDR3 coding sequence is TGCAGTGCTAGGCTGGCGGGAGGGGGGGCAGATACGCAGTATTTT.

V gene TRBV4-1 combines with J gene TRBJ1-3; no definite D call. The CDR3 consists of 14 residues. Germline-derived CDR1 and CDR2 are MGHRA and YSYEKL. V was shortened by 0 bases and J by 3 bases, with 6 bases between the two germline ends. DNA for the CDR3: TGCGCCAGCAGCCAAGATGCTCTTGGAAACACCATATATTTT. Protein sequence: CASSQDALGNTIYF.

As for this clonotype: With a much larger clone just one base away, this may be a read error. The rearrangement joins TRBV20-1 to TRBJ2-3; no clear D gene. Trimming removed 3 bases at V and 4 bases at J, with 11 bases between. Germline assignment: CDR1 DFQATT and CDR2 SNEGSKA (reference sequence). This CDR3 contains 13 residues. The CDR3 spells CSASDGRADTQYF. CDR3 nucleotides: TGCAGTGCTAGTGACGGACGAGCAGATACGCAGTATTTT.

This clonotype was counted ten times or more. This chain connects TRBV5-6 to TRBJ2-2; TRBD1 might be the D (6 bases). CDR3 length equals 16 residues. Trimming pared 1 base from V and 10 bases from J, leaving 20 bases between. Germline assignment: CDR1 SGHDT and CDR2 YYEEEE. CDR3 sequence reads: CASSLSLGAQVEELFF. CDR3 nucleotides: TGTGCCAGCAGCTTGTCTTTGGGGGCGCAGGTCGAGGAGCTGTTTTTT.